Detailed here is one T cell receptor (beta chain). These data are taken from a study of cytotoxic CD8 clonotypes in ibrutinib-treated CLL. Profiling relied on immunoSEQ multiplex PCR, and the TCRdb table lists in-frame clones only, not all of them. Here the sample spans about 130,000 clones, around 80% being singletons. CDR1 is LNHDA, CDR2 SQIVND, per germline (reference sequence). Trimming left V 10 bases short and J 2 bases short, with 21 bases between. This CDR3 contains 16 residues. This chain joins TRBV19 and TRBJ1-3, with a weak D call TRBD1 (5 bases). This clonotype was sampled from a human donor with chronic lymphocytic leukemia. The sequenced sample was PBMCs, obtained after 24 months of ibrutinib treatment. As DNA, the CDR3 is TGTGCCACCTCTTCAGCCGGGGGGGGAGCTGGAAACACCATATATTTT. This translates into CATSSAGGGAGNTIYF.